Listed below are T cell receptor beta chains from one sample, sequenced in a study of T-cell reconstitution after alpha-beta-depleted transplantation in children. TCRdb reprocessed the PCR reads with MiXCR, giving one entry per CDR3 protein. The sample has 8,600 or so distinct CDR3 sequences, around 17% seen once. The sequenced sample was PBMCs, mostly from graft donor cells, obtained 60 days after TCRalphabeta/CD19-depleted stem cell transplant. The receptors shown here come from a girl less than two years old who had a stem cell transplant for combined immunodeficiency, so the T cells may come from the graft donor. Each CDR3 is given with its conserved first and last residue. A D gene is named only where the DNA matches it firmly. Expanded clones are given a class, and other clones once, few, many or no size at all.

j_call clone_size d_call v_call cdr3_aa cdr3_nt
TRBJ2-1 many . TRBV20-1 CSASRPDGTYNEQFF TGCAGTGCTTCGAGGCCGGACGGAACCTACAATGAGCAGTTCTTC
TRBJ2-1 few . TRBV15 CATSRDNMDEQFF TGTGCCACCAGCAGAGATAATATGGATGAGCAGTTCTTC
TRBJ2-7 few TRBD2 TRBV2 CASRKLAGAFNEQYF TGTGCCAGCAGAAAACTAGCGGGAGCTTTCAACGAGCAGTACTTC
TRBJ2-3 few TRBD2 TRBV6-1 CASSGLTSSTADTQYF TGTGCCAGCAGTGGATTGACTAGCAGCACGGCAGATACGCAGTATTTT
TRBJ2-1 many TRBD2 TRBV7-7 CASSFGTGGANEQFF TGTGCCAGCAGCTTCGGAACGGGGGGGGCAAATGAGCAGTTCTTC
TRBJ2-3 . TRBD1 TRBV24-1 CATSDSGQGADTQYF TGTGCCACCAGTGATTCGGGACAGGGGGCAGATACGCAGTATTTT
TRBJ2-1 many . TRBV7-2 CASSGNYYNEQFF TGTGCCAGCTCCGGGAATTACTACAATGAGCAGTTCTTC
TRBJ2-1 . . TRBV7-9 CASSLMGGWYNEQFF TGTGCCAGCAGCTTAATGGGGGGCTGGTACAATGAGCAGTTCTTC
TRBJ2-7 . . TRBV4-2 CASSQGYQLPYEQYF TGTGCCAGCAGCCAAGGGTACCAATTGCCCTACGAGCAGTACTTC
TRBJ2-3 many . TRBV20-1 CSARPRTDTQYF TGCAGTGCCCGGCCCCGCACAGATACGCAGTATTTT
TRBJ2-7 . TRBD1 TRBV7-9 CASSSWDSPYEQYF TGTGCCAGCAGCTCATGGGACAGTCCCTACGAGCAGTACTTC
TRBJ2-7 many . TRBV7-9 CASSLAGIGSYEQYF TGTGCCAGCAGCTTAGCTGGGATTGGCTCCTACGAGCAGTACTTC
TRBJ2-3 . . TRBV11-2 CASSLGTTDTQYF TGTGCCAGCAGCCTCGGGACTACAGATACGCAGTATTTT
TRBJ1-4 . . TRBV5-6 CASSLDLGGKLFF TGTGCCAGCAGCTTGGACCTGGGGGGAAAACTGTTTTTT
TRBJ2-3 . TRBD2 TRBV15 CATSIGGRADTQYF TGTGCCACCAGCATTGGCGGGAGGGCGGATACGCAGTATTTT
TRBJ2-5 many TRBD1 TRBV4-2 CASSLDGQGVSQETQYF TGTGCCAGCAGCCTCGACGGACAGGGAGTATCCCAAGAGACCCAGTACTTC
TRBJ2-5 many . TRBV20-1 CSVGAQETQYF TGCAGTGTGGGGGCCCAAGAGACCCAGTACTTC
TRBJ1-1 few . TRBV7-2 CASSLARRRGEAFF TGTGCCAGCAGCTTAGCGCGAAGGAGGGGAGAAGCTTTCTTT
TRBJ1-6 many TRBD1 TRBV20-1 CSASEPTGGNSPLHF TGCAGTGCTAGCGAGCCGACAGGGGGTAATTCACCCCTCCACTTT
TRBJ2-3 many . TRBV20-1 CSASFASTDTQYF TGCAGTGCTAGTTTCGCTAGCACAGATACGCAGTATTTT
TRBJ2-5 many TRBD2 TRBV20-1 CSAVAGAETQYF TGCAGTGCTGTAGCGGGAGCGGAGACCCAGTACTTC
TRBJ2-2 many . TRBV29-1 CSVGQGIGAGELFF TGCAGCGTCGGTCAGGGGATAGGGGCCGGGGAGCTGTTTTTT
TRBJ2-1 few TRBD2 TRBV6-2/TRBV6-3 CASSRTSGWDEQFF TGTGCCAGCAGTCGGACTAGCGGGTGGGATGAGCAGTTCTTC
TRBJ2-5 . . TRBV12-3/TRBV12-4 CASSPRAVGETQYF TGTGCCAGCAGTCCTCGAGCAGTGGGGGAGACCCAGTACTTC
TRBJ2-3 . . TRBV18 CASSPNTDTQYF TGTGCCAGCTCACCGAACACAGATACGCAGTATTTT
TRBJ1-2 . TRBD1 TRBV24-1 CATSKGQGGGYTF TGTGCCACCAGCAAGGGACAGGGAGGAGGCTACACCTTC
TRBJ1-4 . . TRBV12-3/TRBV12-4 CASSSMLGQPATNEKLFF TGTGCCAGCAGTTCGATGCTCGGACAGCCTGCAACTAATGAAAAACTGTTTTTT
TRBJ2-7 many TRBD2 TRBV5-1 CASTQSGGEFYEQYF TGCGCCAGCACTCAAAGCGGGGGCGAATTTTACGAGCAGTACTTC
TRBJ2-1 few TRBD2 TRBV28 CASSFPPLSGDWSEQFF TGTGCCAGCAGTTTTCCCCCCCTCAGCGGGGACTGGAGTGAGCAGTTCTTC
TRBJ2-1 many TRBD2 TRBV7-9 CASSLESGRTGNEQFF TGTGCCAGCAGCTTAGAAAGCGGGAGGACTGGGAATGAGCAGTTCTTC
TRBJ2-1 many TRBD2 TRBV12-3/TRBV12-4 CASRWGGRNEQFF TGTGCCAGCAGGTGGGGCGGGAGGAATGAGCAGTTCTTC
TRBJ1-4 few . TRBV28 CASSTTGLVEKLFF TGTGCCAGCAGTACTACAGGGCTCGTCGAAAAACTGTTTTTT
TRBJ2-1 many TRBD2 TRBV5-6 CASSLGLAGYNEQFF TGTGCCAGCAGCTTAGGACTAGCAGGCTACAATGAGCAGTTCTTC
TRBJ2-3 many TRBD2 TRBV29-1 CSVAPSGGSNTQYF TGCAGCGTTGCCCCCAGCGGGGGGTCCAATACGCAGTATTTT
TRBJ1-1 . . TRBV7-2 CASSLTREGTEAFF TGTGCCAGCAGCTTAACCCGAGAGGGAACTGAAGCTTTCTTT
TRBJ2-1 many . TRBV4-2 CASSQPRGAYNEQFF TGTGCCAGCAGCCAACCCAGGGGGGCCTACAATGAGCAGTTCTTC
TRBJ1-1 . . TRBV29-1 CSVEGVNTEAFF TGCAGCGTCGAGGGCGTGAACACTGAAGCTTTCTTT
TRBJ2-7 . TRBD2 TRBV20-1 CSARLAGGTYEQYF TGCAGTGCTAGACTAGCGGGAGGTACCTACGAGCAGTACTTC
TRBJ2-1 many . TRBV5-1 CASSLDWTNNEQFF TGCGCCAGCAGCTTGGATTGGACTAACAATGAGCAGTTCTTC
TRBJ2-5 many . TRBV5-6 CASSRINLQETQYF TGTGCCAGCAGCCGCATTAATCTCCAAGAGACCCAGTACTTC
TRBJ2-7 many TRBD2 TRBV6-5 CASSYESHGLAGSYEQYF TGTGCCAGCAGTTACGAATCCCATGGACTAGCGGGATCCTACGAGCAGTACTTC
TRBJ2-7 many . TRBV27 CASSYFVGYEQYF TGTGCCAGCAGTTATTTTGTGGGCTACGAGCAGTACTTC
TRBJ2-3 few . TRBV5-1 CASSFDVPGARTDTQYF TGCGCCAGCAGCTTCGATGTCCCGGGGGCGCGCACAGATACGCAGTATTTT
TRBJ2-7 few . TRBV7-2 CASSLVGGTAYEQYF TGTGCCAGCAGCTTAGTAGGAGGGACAGCTTACGAGCAGTACTTC
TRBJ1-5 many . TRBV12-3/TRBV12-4 CASSLGFGAIGNQPQHF TGTGCCAGCAGTTTAGGGTTTGGCGCTATTGGCAATCAGCCCCAGCATTTT